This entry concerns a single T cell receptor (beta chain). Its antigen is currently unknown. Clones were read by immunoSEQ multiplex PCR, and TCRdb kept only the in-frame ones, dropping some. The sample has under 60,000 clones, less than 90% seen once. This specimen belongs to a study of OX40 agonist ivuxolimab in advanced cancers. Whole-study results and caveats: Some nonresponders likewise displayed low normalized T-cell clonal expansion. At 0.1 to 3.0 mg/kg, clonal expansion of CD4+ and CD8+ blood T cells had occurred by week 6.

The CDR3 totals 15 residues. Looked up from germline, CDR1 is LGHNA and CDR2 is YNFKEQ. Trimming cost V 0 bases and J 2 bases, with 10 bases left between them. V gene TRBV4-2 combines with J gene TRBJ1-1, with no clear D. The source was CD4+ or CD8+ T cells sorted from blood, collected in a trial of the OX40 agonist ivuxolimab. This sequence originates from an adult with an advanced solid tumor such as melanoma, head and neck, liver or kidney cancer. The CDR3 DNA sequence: TGTGCCAGCAGCCAAGACGATGCAACAAACACTGAAGCTTTCTTT. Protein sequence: CASSQDDATNTEAFF.